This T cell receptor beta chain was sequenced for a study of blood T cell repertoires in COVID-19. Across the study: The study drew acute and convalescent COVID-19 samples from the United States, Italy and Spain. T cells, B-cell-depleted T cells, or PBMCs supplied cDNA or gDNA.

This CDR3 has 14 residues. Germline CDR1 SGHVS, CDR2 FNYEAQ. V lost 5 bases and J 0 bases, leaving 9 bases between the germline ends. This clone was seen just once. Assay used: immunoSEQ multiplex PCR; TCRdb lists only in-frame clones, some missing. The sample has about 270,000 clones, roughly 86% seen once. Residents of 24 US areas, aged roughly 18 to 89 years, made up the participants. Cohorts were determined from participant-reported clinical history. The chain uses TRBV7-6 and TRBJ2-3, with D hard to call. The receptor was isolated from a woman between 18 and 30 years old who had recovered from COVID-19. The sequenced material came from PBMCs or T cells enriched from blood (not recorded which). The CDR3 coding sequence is TGTGCCAGCAGCCGCTTCACAAGCACAGATACGCAGTATTTT. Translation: CASSRFTSTDTQYF.